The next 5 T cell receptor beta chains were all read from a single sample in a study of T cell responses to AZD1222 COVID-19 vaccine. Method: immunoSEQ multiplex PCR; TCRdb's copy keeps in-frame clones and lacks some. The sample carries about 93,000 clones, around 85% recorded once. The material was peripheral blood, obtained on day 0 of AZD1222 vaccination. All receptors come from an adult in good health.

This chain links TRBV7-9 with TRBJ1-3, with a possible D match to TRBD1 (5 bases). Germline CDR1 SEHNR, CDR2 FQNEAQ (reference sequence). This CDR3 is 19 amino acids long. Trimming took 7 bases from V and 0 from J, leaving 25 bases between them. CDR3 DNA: TGTGCCAGCACCCAAAAACAGGTGACAGATGCGCCCTCTGGAAACACCATATATTTT. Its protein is CASTQKQVTDAPSGNTIYF.

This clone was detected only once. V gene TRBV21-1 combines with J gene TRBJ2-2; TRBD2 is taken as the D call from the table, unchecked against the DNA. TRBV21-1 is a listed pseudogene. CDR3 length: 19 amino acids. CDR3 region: CASSKEVTSGRDNTGELFF. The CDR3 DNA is TGTGCCAGCAGCAAAGAAGTGACTAGCGGGAGGGATAACACCGGGGAGCTGTTTTTT.

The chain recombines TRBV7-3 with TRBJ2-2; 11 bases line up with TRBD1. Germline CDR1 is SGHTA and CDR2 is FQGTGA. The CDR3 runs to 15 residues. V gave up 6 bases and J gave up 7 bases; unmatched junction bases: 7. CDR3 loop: CASRRTGGGIGELFF. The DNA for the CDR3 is TGTGCCAGCAGACGGACAGGGGGCGGCATCGGGGAGCTGTTTTTT.

The CDR3 loop is CASSLGVAAPQGAQFF. Written as DNA, the CDR3 is TGCGCCAGCAGCCTCGGGGTAGCGGCCCCTCAGGGTGCGCAGTTCTTC. This chain joins TRBV5-1 and TRBJ2-1; TRBD2 might be the D (6 bases). Germline CDR1 SGHRS, CDR2 YFSETQ. This CDR3 comprises 16 residues. Trimming removed 4 bases from V and 12 bases from J, with 26 bases in between.

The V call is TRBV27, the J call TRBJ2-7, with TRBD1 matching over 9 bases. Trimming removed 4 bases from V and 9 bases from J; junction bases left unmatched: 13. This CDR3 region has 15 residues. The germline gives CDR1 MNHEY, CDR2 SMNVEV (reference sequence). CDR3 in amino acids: CASSYPGQGALGQYF. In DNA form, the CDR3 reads TGTGCCAGCAGTTATCCGGGACAGGGAGCCCTCGGGCAGTACTTC.